These 10 T cell receptor beta chains were sequenced from one sample in a study of cytomegalovirus exposure and HLA in healthy donors. PCR was performed using 60 Vbeta and 13 Jbeta primers. Here immunoSEQ multiplex PCR was the method, and the copy in TCRdb shows in-frame clones only, minus some. This table has 150,000 or so clones, 75% appearing once. Sequenced material: PBMCs. These receptors were collected from a man aged 25 to 40 in good health and CMV-seronegative.

This sequence joins TRBV7-8 and TRBJ1-2; no definite D call. Germline V gene data show CDR1 as SGHVS and CDR2 as FQNEAQ. The CDR3 extends over 14 amino acids. The V gene lost 5 bases and the J gene lost 4 bases, with 14 bases spanning the gap. CDR3: CASSPGVAGYGYTF. The CDR3, as DNA: TGTGCCAGCAGCCCCGGGGTGGCCGGCTATGGCTACACCTTC.

CDR3 loop: CSSMKDREETQYF. In DNA form, the CDR3 reads TGCAGCAGCATGAAAGACAGGGAAGAGACCCAGTACTTC. The chain is built from TRBV29-1 and TRBJ2-5; 7 nucleotides align to TRBD1. The trim removed 8 bases at V and 3 bases at J, leaving 9 bases unmatched. The CDR3 contains 13 residues. Per germline, CDR1 SQVTM and CDR2 ANQGSEA.

This chain uses TRBV4-1 with TRBJ2-3; 7 bases map to TRBD2. The germline gives CDR1 MGHRA, CDR2 YSYEKL. This CDR3 is built from 16 residues. With V trimmed by 3 bases and J by 0 bases, 6 bases remained unmatched. This chain's CDR3 is CASSQLAATSTDTQYF. The CDR3 region has the DNA TGCGCCAGCAGCCAGCTAGCGGCGACTAGCACAGATACGCAGTATTTT.

The chain combines TRBV15 with TRBJ2-3, with unresolved D. CDR1 LNHNV and CDR2 YYDKDF come from the germline V gene (reference sequence). V was clipped by 8 bases and J by 3 bases, with 21 bases between them. The CDR3 sequence is 16 residues long. The CDR3 reads CATLQLRSSKTDTQYF. The CDR3 bases are TGTGCCACCCTACAACTAAGGAGTTCCAAGACAGATACGCAGTATTTT.

With regard to this clone: Other DNA sequences in the sample encode the same CDR3. The chain combines TRBV28 with TRBJ2-3; no firm D call. The V gene lost 10 bases and the J gene lost 2 bases, with 19 bases spanning the gap. From germline, CDR1 is MDHEN and CDR2 SYDVKM. The CDR3 totals 15 residues. The CDR3 nucleotides are TGTGCCACCTCGTTAACCATCTCTATCACAGATACGCAGTATTTT. It is translated as CATSLTISITDTQYF.

V is TRBV5-1 and J is TRBJ1-6, with a weak D call TRBD1 (5 bases). The germline V gene has CDR1 SGHRS and CDR2 YFSETQ. Trimming cost V 2 bases and J 7 bases, with 7 bases left between them. This CDR3 contains 13 residues. The DNA of the CDR3 is TGCGCCAGCAGCTTTGACAGAAATTCACCCCTCCACTTT. Translation: CASSFDRNSPLHF.

The genes are TRBV30 and TRBJ2-4; a possible D gene is TRBD1 (5 bases). CDR1 is GTSNPN, CDR2 SVGIG, per germline (reference sequence). This CDR3 region has 13 residues. V lost 7 bases, J lost 0 bases, and 10 bases lay in between. The CDR3 bases are TGTGCCTTCAGGGTACTAGCCAAAAACATTCAGTACTTC. This gives the protein CAFRVLAKNIQYF.

This clone has only one observation. The V gene is TRBV28, the J gene TRBJ1-5; 10 nucleotides match TRBD1. The CDR3 loop spans 19 amino acids. CDR1 is MDHEN, CDR2 SYDVKM, per germline. V was pared by 5 bases and J by 2 bases, with 15 bases of the junction left unmatched. The CDR3 DNA sequence: TGTGCCAGCAGTCCCAGCCCTGGACAGGGGGGATTTGGCAATCAGCCCCAGCATTTT. Its translation: CASSPSPGQGGFGNQPQHF.

This sequence joins TRBV10-1 and TRBJ2-2; D possibly corresponds to TRBD2 (5 bases). This CDR3 contains 16 residues. The germline V gene has CDR1 WNHNN and CDR2 SYGVQD (reference sequence). Trimming stripped 4 bases from V and 4 bases from J, with 16 bases between. The CDR3 DNA follows: TGCGCCAGCAGTGGGTCCGTCGGAGGTGTCACCGGGGAGCTGTTTTTT. This translates into CASSGSVGGVTGELFF.

This clone was detected only a few times. This rearrangement joins TRBV5-8 to TRBJ2-1; no clear D. Germline assignment: CDR1 SGHTS and CDR2 YDEGEE. The V and J ends lost 3 bases and 6 bases respectively, with 16 bases between them. This CDR3 contains 15 residues. The chain's CDR3 is CASSWPAVSINEQFF. CDR3 nucleotide sequence: TGTGCCAGCAGCTGGCCGGCGGTATCAATCAATGAGCAGTTCTTC.